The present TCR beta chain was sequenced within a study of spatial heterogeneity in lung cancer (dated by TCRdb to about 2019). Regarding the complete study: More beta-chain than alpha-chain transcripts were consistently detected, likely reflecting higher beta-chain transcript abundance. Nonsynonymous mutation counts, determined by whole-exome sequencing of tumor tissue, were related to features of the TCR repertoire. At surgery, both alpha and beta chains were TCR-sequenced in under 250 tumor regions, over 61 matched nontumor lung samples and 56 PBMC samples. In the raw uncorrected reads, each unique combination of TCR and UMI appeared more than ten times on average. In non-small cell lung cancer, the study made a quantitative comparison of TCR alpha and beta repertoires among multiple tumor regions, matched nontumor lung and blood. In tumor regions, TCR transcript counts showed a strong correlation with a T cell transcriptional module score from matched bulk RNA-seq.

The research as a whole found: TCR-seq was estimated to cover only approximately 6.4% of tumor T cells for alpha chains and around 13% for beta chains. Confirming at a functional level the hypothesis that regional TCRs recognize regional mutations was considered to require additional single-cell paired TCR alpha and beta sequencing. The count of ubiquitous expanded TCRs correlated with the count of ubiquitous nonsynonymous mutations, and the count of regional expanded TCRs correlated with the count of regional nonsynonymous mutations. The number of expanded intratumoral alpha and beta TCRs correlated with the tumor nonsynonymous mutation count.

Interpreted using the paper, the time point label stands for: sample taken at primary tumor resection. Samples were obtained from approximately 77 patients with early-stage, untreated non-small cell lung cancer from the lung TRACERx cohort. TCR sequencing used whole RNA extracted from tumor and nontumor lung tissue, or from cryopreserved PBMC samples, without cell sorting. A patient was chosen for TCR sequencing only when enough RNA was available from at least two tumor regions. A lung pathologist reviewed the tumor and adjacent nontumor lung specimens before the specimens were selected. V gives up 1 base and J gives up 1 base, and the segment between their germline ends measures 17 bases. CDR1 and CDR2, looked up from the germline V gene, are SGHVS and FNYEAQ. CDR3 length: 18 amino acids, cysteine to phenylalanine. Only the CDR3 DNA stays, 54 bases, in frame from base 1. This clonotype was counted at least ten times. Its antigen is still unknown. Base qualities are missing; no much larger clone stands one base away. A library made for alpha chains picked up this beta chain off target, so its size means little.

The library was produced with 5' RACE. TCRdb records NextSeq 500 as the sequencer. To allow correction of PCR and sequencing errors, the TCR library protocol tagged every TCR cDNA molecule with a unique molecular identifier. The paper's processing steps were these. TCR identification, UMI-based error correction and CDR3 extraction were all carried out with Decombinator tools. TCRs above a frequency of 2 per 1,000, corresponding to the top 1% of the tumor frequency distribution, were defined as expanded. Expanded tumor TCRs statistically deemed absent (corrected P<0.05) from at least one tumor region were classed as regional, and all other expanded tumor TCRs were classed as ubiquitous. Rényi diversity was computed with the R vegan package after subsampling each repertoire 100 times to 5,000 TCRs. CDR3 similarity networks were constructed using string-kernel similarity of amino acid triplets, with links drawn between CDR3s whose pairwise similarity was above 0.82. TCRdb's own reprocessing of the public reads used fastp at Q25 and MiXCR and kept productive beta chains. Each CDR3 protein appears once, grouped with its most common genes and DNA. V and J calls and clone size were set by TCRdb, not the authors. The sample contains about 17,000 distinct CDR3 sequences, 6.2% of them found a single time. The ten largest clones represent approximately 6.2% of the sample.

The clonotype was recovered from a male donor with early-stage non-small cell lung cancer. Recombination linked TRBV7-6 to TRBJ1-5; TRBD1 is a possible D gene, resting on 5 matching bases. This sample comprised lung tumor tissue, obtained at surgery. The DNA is TGTGCCAGCAGCTTAGGGTGGCAGAAAGGGGTCAGCAATCAGCCCCAGCATTTT. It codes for CASSLGWQKGVSNQPQHF. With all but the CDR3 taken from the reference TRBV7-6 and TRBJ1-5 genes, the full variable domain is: GAGVSQSPRYKVTKRGQDVALRCDPISGHVSLYWYRQALGQGPEFLTYFNYEAQQDKSGLPNDRFSAERPEGSISTLTIQRTEQRDSAMYRCASSLGWQKGVSNQPQHFGDGTRLSIL.